This entry describes one T cell receptor beta chain. Clones were sequenced by immunoSEQ multiplex PCR, and TCRdb holds only the in-frame ones, with some missing. Counted here are 350,000 to 450,000 clones, over 75% occurring once; the ten biggest clones make up 3.4%. The data stem from a study of Ad26.COV2.S vaccination and SARS-CoV-2 variants. The wider study: Ad26.COV2.S given intramuscularly, once or twice 56 days apart.

The treatment: 15 to 20 received Ad26.COV2.S at low or high dose, single or two shots; 5 received placebo; per-sample allocation not given. Each sample was drawn 63 days after the first injection (of vaccine or placebo). Losses at the gene ends were 5 bases for V and 3 bases for J; bases not matched to a gene: 16. The CDR3 spans 18 residues. Looked up from germline, CDR1 is SGHVS and CDR2 is FNYEAQ. The sequence was obtained from a person between 18 and 65 years old who received the Ad26.COV2.S COVID-19 vaccine or a placebo. The sequenced sample was peripheral blood, obtained in a trial of Ad26.COV2.S vaccine versus placebo. The chain joins TRBV7-6 to TRBJ1-1; TRBD1 matches 9 bases. The CDR3 nucleotides are TGTGCCAGCAGCCCAAGGACAGGGGACTGGTCGGCTGACACTGAAGCTTTCTTT. Protein product: CASSPRTGDWSADTEAFF.